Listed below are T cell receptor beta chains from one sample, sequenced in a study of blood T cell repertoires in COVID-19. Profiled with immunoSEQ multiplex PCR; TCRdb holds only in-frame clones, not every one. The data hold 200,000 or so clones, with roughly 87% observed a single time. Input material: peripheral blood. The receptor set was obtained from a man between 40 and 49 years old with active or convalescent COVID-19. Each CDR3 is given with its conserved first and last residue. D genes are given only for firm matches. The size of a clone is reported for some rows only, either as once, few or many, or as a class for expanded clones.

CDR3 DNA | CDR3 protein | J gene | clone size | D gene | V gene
TGTGCCAGCAGCTACGGAGCGAACACTGAAGCTTTCTTT | CASSYGANTEAFF | TRBJ1-1 | . | . | TRBV9
TGTGCCAGCAGCGGAGGGGACAGGGTCTATAATTCACCCCTCCACTTT | CASSGGDRVYNSPLHF | TRBJ1-6 | . | TRBD1 | TRBV5-4
TGCGCAGAGGGACTAGCGGGGGGAGGGGAGACCCAGTACTTC | CAEGLAGGGETQYF | TRBJ2-5 | . | TRBD2 | TRBV11-2
TGTGCCAGCAGCTTGGAGCCGGAGGGTACACCCCTCCACTTT | CASSLEPEGTPLHF | TRBJ1-6 | . | . | TRBV5-6
TGTGCCAGCAGCTTAGAGGTTTCCGGGGGCAATGAGCAGTTCTTC | CASSLEVSGGNEQFF | TRBJ2-1 | once | . | TRBV7-6
TGCGCCAGCAGTCAATACGTGTCTAGCGGCACAGATACGCAGTATTTT | CASSQYVSSGTDTQYF | TRBJ2-3 | . | . | TRBV23-1
TGTGCCAGTAGTTTAGAGGGAAGAGGGAATCGCAATCAGCCCCAGCATTTT | CASSLEGRGNRNQPQHF | TRBJ1-5 | . | . | TRBV19
TGTGCCAGCAGCTATGGGACTAGCGGCTACGAGCAGTACTTC | CASSYGTSGYEQYF | TRBJ2-7 | . | TRBD2 | TRBV11-1
TGCGCCAGCAGCTTGGCCAAGGGAGAGGGTAATGAAAAACTGTTTTTT | CASSLAKGEGNEKLFF | TRBJ1-4 | . | . | TRBV5-1
TGTGCCAGCAGCCAGGCCGGCGAGCAGTACTTC | CASSQAGEQYF | TRBJ2-7 | . | . | TRBV28
TGTGCCAGCAGCTCACAGGGTGGTAGCACTGAAGCTTTCTTT | CASSSQGGSTEAFF | TRBJ1-1 | . | . | TRBV7-9
TGTGCCAGCAGCGCCGAACAGGGGACGACTGAAGCTTTCTTT | CASSAEQGTTEAFF | TRBJ1-1 | . | TRBD1 | TRBV9
TGTGCCAGCAGCGAGGACAGGGGGACGCACGAGCAGTACTTC | CASSEDRGTHEQYF | TRBJ2-7 | . | TRBD1 | TRBV5-4
TGTGCCAGCACCCCAGGACAGGGATTTAACGAGCAGTACTTC | CASTPGQGFNEQYF | TRBJ2-7 | once | TRBD1 | TRBV27
TGTGCCAGCAGCGTAGAAGGTGCGGGGACCCCCGGGGAGCAGTACTTC | CASSVEGAGTPGEQYF | TRBJ2-7 | . | . | TRBV9
TGTGCCCATCAGGAAGACAGGGGAAAAAACATTCAGTACTTC | CAHQEDRGKNIQYF | TRBJ2-4 | . | TRBD1 | TRBV2
TGCGCCAGCAGCCCGACAGGGGGTATTGATGGCTACACCTTC | CASSPTGGIDGYTF | TRBJ1-2 | . | TRBD1 | TRBV4-1
TGCGCCAGCAGCTTGGAAGTCAGGGGTTCACCCCTCCACTTT | CASSLEVRGSPLHF | TRBJ1-6 | . | . | TRBV5-1
TGTGCCAGCTCACCAGGGGCGGTCTCCTATGGCTACACCTTC | CASSPGAVSYGYTF | TRBJ1-2 | few | . | TRBV18
TGTGCCAGCAGCTTAGGCGAGACAGATACGCAGTATTTT | CASSLGETDTQYF | TRBJ2-3 | . | . | TRBV11-3
TGTGCCAGCAGCACGGACAGGGTGAGGGAGCAGTACTTC | CASSTDRVREQYF | TRBJ2-7 | . | TRBD1 | TRBV7-2
TGCGCCAGCAGCGTAACCGGGACAGGGGACACTGAAGCTTTCTTT | CASSVTGTGDTEAFF | TRBJ1-1 | . | TRBD1 | TRBV4-1
TGTGCCAGCAGTGACGGTACAGGGCCTGTAGATCAGCCCCAGCATTTT | CASSDGTGPVDQPQHF | TRBJ1-5 | . | . | TRBV25-1
TGTGCCTGGAGTAGTAGAGGGGGCTTCTCTGGAAACACCATATATTTT | CAWSSRGGFSGNTIYF | TRBJ1-3 | few | TRBD1 | TRBV30
TGTGCCTGGAGTCCGGGACAGGGGGCGACTGAAGCTTTCTTT | CAWSPGQGATEAFF | TRBJ1-1 | . | TRBD1 | TRBV30
TGTGCCACCAGCTCCCGGGACAGAGCCTACGAGCAGTACTTC | CATSSRDRAYEQYF | TRBJ2-7 | . | TRBD1 | TRBV24-1